This T cell receptor beta chain was identified during a study of CXCR3-negative and CXCR3-positive naive CD8 T cells. CDR1 is SQVTM and CDR2 is ANQGSEA in the germline V gene. This CDR3 region has 11 residues. UMI-tagged TRB cDNA libraries were built via 5' RACE. TCRdb reprocessed the 5' RACE reads; each CDR3 protein has one entry and no DNA is given. This sample's clone table lists 40,000 to 45,000 distinct CDR3 sequences. This receptor was identified in a human donor in good health. Some clones in this sample may be carry-over from other donors' samples. The sample consisted of memory CD8+ T cells from blood. This rearrangement joins TRBV29-1 to TRBJ2-7. The CDR3 reads CSVTAEYEQYF.